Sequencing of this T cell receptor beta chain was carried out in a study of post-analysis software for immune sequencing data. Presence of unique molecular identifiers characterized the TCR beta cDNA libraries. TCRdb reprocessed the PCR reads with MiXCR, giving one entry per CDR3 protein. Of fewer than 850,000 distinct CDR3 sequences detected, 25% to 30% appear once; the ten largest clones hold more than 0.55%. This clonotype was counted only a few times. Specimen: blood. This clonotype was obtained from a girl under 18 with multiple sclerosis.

CDR3 nucleotides: TGTGCCAGCAGCCAAGTTCGGGGGGCGCGGGAGACCCAGTACTTC. Amino acids: CASSQVRGARETQYF. The V gene is TRBV3-1, the J gene TRBJ2-5, with a weak D call TRBD2 (7 bases). The germline V gene encodes CDR1 LGHDT and CDR2 YNNKEL (reference sequence). Trimming cost V 1 base and J 5 bases, with 14 bases left between them. This CDR3 comprises 15 residues.